This T cell receptor beta chain was observed in a study of T cell responses to AZD1222 COVID-19 vaccine. Of note for this clone: What it recognizes is unknown.

V dropped 5 bases and J dropped 7; count of bases not matched to a gene: 9. Germline V gene lookup returns CDR1 LNHDA and CDR2 SQIVND (reference sequence). This CDR3 is built from 15 residues. General study findings and limits: Females made up more of the donors, who were largely white British, and clonal diversity may have come out too low. Spike-specific TCR breadth and depth went up after people got two AZD1222 doses.

Some clones are missing from TCRdb's copy, which holds only in-frame ones; the method was immunoSEQ multiplex PCR. The table has about 180,000 clones, about 91% seen once. The origin of this receptor is an adult who received the AZD1222 COVID-19 vaccine. The chain recombines TRBV19 with TRBJ2-5, with 11 positions matching TRBD2. The starting material was peripheral blood, obtained 28 days after the second AZD1222 dose. For the CDR3, the DNA is TGTGCCAGTAGTGCCGGGACTAGCGGCTTGTGGACCCAGTACTTC. Protein: CASSAGTSGLWTQYF.